A single sample gave rise to the 4 T cell receptor beta chains below, sequenced in a study of identical twins. A single record per CDR3 protein comes from TCRdb applying MiXCR to the 5' RACE reads. The sample includes approximately 220,000 distinct CDR3 sequences, roughly 9.4% of them seen just once. The sequenced sample consisted of memory (CD45RO+) T cells sorted from blood. Source of these receptors: a woman aged 18-29 years in good health.

In this sample, this clonotype turned up many times. The chain links TRBV5-1 to TRBJ1-1; D uncertain. CDR1 and CDR2 (germline): SGHRS, YFSETQ. V was shortened by 4 bases and J by 6 bases, with 10 bases between the two germline ends. The CDR3 is 12 residues long. The CDR3 region is CASSLDYAEAFF. CDR3 bases: TGCGCCAGCAGCCTCGACTACGCTGAAGCTTTCTTT.

This clonotype showed up just a few times. This rearrangement joins TRBV25-1 to TRBJ2-7; D possibly uses TRBD1 or TRBD2 (5 bases each). The germline gives CDR1 MGHDK, CDR2 SYGVNS. This CDR3 region has 15 residues. V lost 3 bases to trimming and J lost 5 bases, with 17 bases between them. The CDR3 is CASSDARDLVHEQYF. CDR3 DNA sequence: TGTGCCAGCAGTGATGCCCGGGACCTTGTACACGAGCAGTACTTC.

A few counts support this clonotype. The chain has TRBV5-1 and TRBJ1-1; D possibly corresponds to TRBD1 (5 bases). Germline-derived CDR1 and CDR2 are SGHRS and YFSETQ. The CDR3 contains 15 residues. The V end lost 4 bases, the J end lost 6 bases, and 19 bases lay between the germline ends. Here the CDR3 reads CASSPSHQTAPEAFF. Here the CDR3 DNA reads TGCGCCAGCAGCCCGTCCCACCAGACAGCGCCTGAAGCTTTCTTT.

The table lists this clonotype with a few counts. The gene calls are TRBV20-1 and TRBJ2-3; D is ambiguous. The CDR3 runs 11 residues. Germline CDR1 reads DFQATT; CDR2 reads SNEGSKA (reference sequence). V lost 6 bases and J lost 8, with 12 bases in between. The CDR3 bases are TGCAGTGCCCCGGACGTTGGTACGCAGTATTTT. This translates into CSAPDVGTQYF.